This entry lists 27 T cell receptor beta chains sequenced from one sample in a study of response to subunit inactivated influenza vaccine. TCRdb recomputed calls from the RT-PCR reads with MiXCR, one row per CDR3 protein. This table has under 850,000 distinct CDR3 sequences, approximately 17% appearing once. This specimen was PBMCs from blood, taken more than 4 days after vaccination. All receptors come from a man in his forties or fifties who received an inactivated influenza vaccine.

This clonotype occurred many times. The chain carries TRBV12-3 or TRBV12-4 and TRBJ1-2; D is ambiguous. The V gene lost 5 bases and the J gene lost 6 bases, with 16 bases spanning the gap. The CDR3 extends over 14 amino acids. In DNA form, the CDR3 reads TGTGCCAGCAGTATGAGGGAGGGTTATGATGGCTACACCTTC. Translated, it gives CASSMREGYDGYTF.

This clonotype was observed at least ten times. The chain joins TRBV18 to TRBJ2-7, with D hard to call. Germline lookup yields CDR1 KGHSH and CDR2 LQKENI. The CDR3 spans 14 residues. Trimming left V 2 bases short and J 4 bases short, with 12 bases between. Written as DNA, the CDR3 is TGTGCCAGCTCACCAGGGCGGACCGCTTACGAGCAGTACTTC. This encodes CASSPGRTAYEQYF. Supplemented by reference TRBV18 and TRBJ2-7, the full variable domain reads NAGVMQNPRHLVRRRGQEARLRCSPMKGHSHVYWYRQLPEEGLKFMVYLQKENIIDESGMPKERFSAEFPKEGPSILRIQQVVRGDSAAYFCASSPGRTAYEQYFGPGTRLTVT.

This chain links TRBV6-1 with TRBJ2-2; TRBD1 matches at 7 bases. Germline CDR1 and CDR2: MNHNS and SASEGT. The CDR3 loop spans 15 amino acids. V dropped 6 bases and J dropped 0; count of bases not matched to a gene: 4. CDR3 protein: CASSITGANTGELFF. The CDR3 DNA is TGTGCCAGCAGCATAACAGGGGCGAACACCGGGGAGCTGTTTTTT.

This clonotype was seen a few times. The CDR3 DNA sequence: TGTGCCAGCAGCACCGGGACAATCCAAGAGACCCAGTACTTC. This gives the protein CASSTGTIQETQYF. V is TRBV5-6 and J is TRBJ2-5, with TRBD1 as a possible D gene (6 bases). CDR1 and CDR2 from the germline V gene are SGHDT and YYEEEE. The CDR3 consists of 14 residues. The V end was cut by 4 bases, the J end by 1 base, with 11 bases between. Using reference TRBV5-6 and TRBJ2-5 for the parts outside the CDR3, the full variable domain is DAGVTQSPTHLIKTRGQQVTLRCSPKSGHDTVSWYQQALGQGPQFIFQYYEEEERQRGNFPDRFSGHQFPNYSSELNVNALLLGDSALYLCASSTGTIQETQYFGPGTRLLVL.

This clonotype was picked up a small number of times. The chain is built from TRBV4-3 and TRBJ2-1; 7 bases are shared with TRBD1. The junction had 6 bases not matched to a gene; V was cut back by 1 base and J by 3 bases. CDR3 size: 16 residues. Germline V gives CDR1 LGHNA, CDR2 YSLEER. The CDR3 region is CASSQVARTGYNEQFF. CDR3 nucleotide sequence: TGCGCCAGCAGCCAAGTTGCCCGGACAGGCTACAATGAGCAGTTCTTC.

This chain links TRBV4-3 with TRBJ2-2, with D possibly TRBD2 on 5 matching bases. V lost 0 bases to trimming and J lost 0 bases, with 11 bases between them. Per the germline V gene, CDR1 is LGHNA and CDR2 is YSLEER. CDR3 length: 17 residues. CDR3 in DNA: TGCGCCAGCAGCCAAGAGGTTAGCGCAACGAACACCGGGGAGCTGTTTTTT. Translating it yields CASSQEVSATNTGELFF.

This clonotype was counted only a few times. The V call is TRBV7-2, the J call TRBJ2-3; 7 bases are shared with TRBD2. CDR3 length: 16 amino acids. The germline gives CDR1 SGHTA, CDR2 FQGNSA. Trimming at V came to 2 bases and at J to 1 base, leaving 6 bases not matched to a gene. The CDR3 region is CASSLRLALRTDTQYF. DNA for the CDR3: TGTGCCAGCAGCTTACGACTAGCTCTACGCACAGATACGCAGTATTTT.

The rearrangement joins TRBV4-1 to TRBJ2-3; maybe TRBD1 (5 bases). V was clipped by 4 bases and J by 6 bases, with 26 bases between them. The length of the CDR3 is 18 residues. In germline, CDR1 is MGHRA, CDR2 YSYEKL. DNA of the CDR3: TGCGCCAGCAGCCGCAAGAACTATCCGCAGGGTGACGTGGATACGCAGTATTTT. Residues: CASSRKNYPQGDVDTQYF.

In this sample, this clonotype turned up a few times. The chain uses TRBV15 and TRBJ1-4, with D unclear. The CDR3 totals 15 residues. Trimming removed 0 bases from V and 7 bases from J, with 12 bases in between. Germline V gene sequence: CDR1 LNHNV, CDR2 YYDKDF (reference sequence). CDR3 sequence (DNA): TGTGCCACCAGCAGAGATTTGGGGAAGGGTGAAAAACTGTTTTTT. This gives the protein CATSRDLGKGEKLFF.

This clonotype occurred a few times. This sequence joins TRBV12-3 or TRBV12-4 and TRBJ1-5; D unclear. The CDR3 spans 13 residues. Trimming shortened V by 5 bases and J by 6 bases, and 11 bases separated the two germline ends. The CDR3 DNA is TGTGCCAGCAGTCCGCGCGGTTCTCAGCCCCAGCATTTT. Translated, it gives CASSPRGSQPQHF.

This chain uses TRBV7-3 with TRBJ2-2; no clear D gene. This CDR3 spans 15 amino acids. Germline CDR1 is SGHTA and CDR2 is FQGTGA. Trimming shortened V by 5 bases and J by 0 bases, and 10 bases separated the two germline ends. The CDR3 protein is CASSKSIPNTGELFF. In DNA form, the CDR3 reads TGTGCCAGCAGCAAATCAATTCCGAACACCGGGGAGCTGTTTTTT.

This clonotype was detected only a few times. This chain joins TRBV20-1 and TRBJ2-1; a weak D match, TRBD2 (6 bases). V lost 3 bases and J 10 bases, leaving 13 bases between the germline ends. CDR1 and CDR2 from the germline V gene are DFQATT and SNEGSKA (reference sequence). The CDR3 totals 12 residues. In DNA, the CDR3 is TGCAGTGCTAGGGTCGCGGGGCGGGAGCAGTTCTTC. Translating it yields CSARVAGREQFF.

V is TRBV30 and J is TRBJ2-3; D is unclear. Germline V gene sequence: CDR1 GTSNPN, CDR2 SVGIG (reference sequence). The CDR3 length is 13 residues. V lost 0 bases and J lost 0, with 4 bases in between. CDR3 protein: CAWSVYSTDTQYF. The CDR3 DNA sequence: TGTGCCTGGAGTGTTTATAGCACAGATACGCAGTATTTT.

This clonotype was counted only a few times. V gene TRBV12-3 or TRBV12-4 combines with J gene TRBJ2-7; D unclear. The CDR3 totals 15 residues. The V end lost 6 bases, the J end lost 0 bases, and 15 bases lay between the germline ends. CDR3 nucleotide sequence: TGTGCCAGCAGCCCCAGACTCCGGAACTCCTACGAGCAGTACTTC. It encodes CASSPRLRNSYEQYF.

CDR3 amino acids: CASSVGGQQETQYF. In nucleotides, the CDR3 is TGTGCCAGCAGCGTGGGGGGACAGCAAGAGACCCAGTACTTC. The chain combines TRBV9 with TRBJ2-5, with D perhaps TRBD1 (7 bases). This CDR3 comprises 14 residues. The V end lost 2 bases, the J end lost 2 bases, and 10 bases lay between the germline ends. Germline V lookup: CDR1 SGDLS, CDR2 YYNGEE.

This clonotype was recorded a few times. The chain carries TRBV5-1 and TRBJ1-6; D is undetermined. Between the trimmed V and J ends, which lost 4 bases and 1 base, there was a span of 9 bases. Germline V lookup: CDR1 SGHRS, CDR2 YFSETQ. This CDR3 comprises 15 residues. The CDR3 nucleotides read TGCGCCAGCAGCAAGGACGGATCCTATAATTCACCCCTCCACTTT. It yields the protein CASSKDGSYNSPLHF. The full variable domain, with the rest looked up from reference TRBV5-1 and TRBJ1-6, is KAGVTQTPRYLIKTRGQQVTLSCSPISGHRSVSWYQQTPGQGLQFLFEYFSETQRNKGNFPGRFSGRQFSNSRSEMNVSTLELGDSALYLCASSKDGSYNSPLHFGNGTRLTVT.

This clonotype showed up just a few times. The chain has TRBV28 and TRBJ1-4; no clear D. The CDR3 is 11 residues long. From germline, CDR1 is MDHEN and CDR2 SYDVKM. Trimming removed 7 bases at V and 7 bases at J, with 7 bases between. As DNA, the CDR3 is TGTGCCAGCACCTGGGGTGAAAAACTGTTTTTT. This gives the protein CASTWGEKLFF.

The chain has TRBV29-1 and TRBJ1-1; D is unclear. From germline, CDR1 is SQVTM and CDR2 ANQGSEA. The V end was cut by 7 bases, the J end by 4 bases, with 13 bases between. The CDR3 is made up of 12 amino acids. The CDR3 bases are TGCAGCGGATGGGAACGGGGCACTGAAGCTTTCTTT. Encoded protein: CSGWERGTEAFF.

The sample holds a few counts of this clonotype. The chain joins TRBV5-1 to TRBJ1-1; D perhaps matches TRBD1 (6 bases). The CDR3 extends over 16 amino acids. CDR1 and CDR2 from the germline V gene are SGHRS and YFSETQ. V was trimmed by 0 bases and J by 0 bases, leaving 12 bases between them. In DNA, the CDR3 is TGCGCCAGCAGCTTGGCGTCAGGGGCAATGAACACTGAAGCTTTCTTT. This translates into CASSLASGAMNTEAFF.

This clonotype was recorded many times. The chain uses TRBV12-3 or TRBV12-4 and TRBJ2-1; D gene unclear. With 5 bases removed from V and 5 bases from J, the gap between germline ends came to 7 bases. The CDR3 covers 12 residues. This CDR3 is CASSLFDNEQFF. The DNA of the CDR3 is TGTGCCAGCAGTCTATTCGACAATGAGCAGTTCTTC.

The J gene is TRBJ2-7, the V gene TRBV14; the match to TRBD1 covers 9 bases. CDR1 SGHDN and CDR2 FVKESK come from the germline V gene. The CDR3 loop spans 15 amino acids. The V gene end was trimmed by 3 bases and the J gene end by 4 bases; junction bases not matched to a gene: 7. CDR3 in DNA: TGTGCCAGCAGCCAGAACAGGGGGCGCGTATACGAGCAGTACTTC. This encodes CASSQNRGRVYEQYF.

Only a few counts were recorded for this clonotype. This sequence joins TRBV5-1 and TRBJ2-5; the match to TRBD1 covers 7 bases. Losses at the gene ends were 1 base for V and 6 bases for J; bases not matched to a gene: 6. The V gene's germline CDR1 is SGHRS and CDR2 YFSETQ. CDR3 length: 14 amino acids. CDR3 amino acids: CASSLLQGEKTQYF. CDR3 DNA sequence: TGCGCCAGCAGCTTGCTTCAGGGGGAGAAGACCCAGTACTTC.

This clonotype was counted between two and nine times. The chain couples TRBV20-1 to TRBJ2-7; possible D gene TRBD1, 5 bases. This CDR3 region has 15 residues. V dropped 0 bases and J dropped 4 bases, with 16 bases sitting between them. Per germline, CDR1 DFQATT and CDR2 SNEGSKA (reference sequence). CDR3 sequence reads: CSARDWQGGIYEQYF. In DNA, the CDR3 is TGCAGTGCTAGAGATTGGCAGGGTGGGATTTACGAGCAGTACTTC.

There are a few counts of this clonotype. This sequence joins TRBV5-1 and TRBJ1-1; D unclear. The ends were cut back, 0 bases at V and 8 bases at J, with 17 bases in the middle. Germline V gene lookup returns CDR1 SGHRS and CDR2 YFSETQ. This CDR3 spans 15 amino acids. In DNA form, the CDR3 reads TGCGCCAGCAGCTTGGCCTTCGGGCAGAACCCCGAAGCTTTCTTT. This gives the protein CASSLAFGQNPEAFF.

This clonotype appeared a few times. V usage is TRBV27 and J usage is TRBJ2-1; 8 positions match TRBD1. Looked up from germline, CDR1 is MNHEY and CDR2 is SMNVEV (reference sequence). The CDR3 consists of 17 residues. After removal of 3 bases from V and 0 bases from J, the junction contained 7 bases not matched to a gene. The CDR3 bases are TGTGCCAGCAGTTTCCGTCCGACAGGGGTCTCCTACAATGAGCAGTTCTTC. Its translation: CASSFRPTGVSYNEQFF.

CDR3 nucleotide sequence: TGTGCCAGCACCCTCACTGAAGCTTTCTTT. As protein: CASTLTEAFF. V usage is TRBV12-3 or TRBV12-4 and J usage is TRBJ1-1, with D unclear. The CDR3 length is 10 residues. V lost 7 bases and J 4 bases, leaving 4 bases between the germline ends.

V is TRBV9 and J is TRBJ2-5; 7 positions agree with TRBD2. The germline V gene has CDR1 SGDLS and CDR2 YYNGEE. Losses at the gene ends were 0 bases for V and 0 bases for J; bases not matched to a gene: 5. This CDR3 is 16 amino acids long. The CDR3 nucleotides read TGTGCCAGCAGCGTAGGTCGGGAGGTGTACCAAGAGACCCAGTACTTC. It is translated as CASSVGREVYQETQYF.